The rows below give T cell receptor beta chains drawn from one sample of a study of response to subunit inactivated influenza vaccine. Via MiXCR, TCRdb re-called the RT-PCR reads, giving one row per CDR3 protein. Of roughly 500,000 distinct CDR3 sequences in the sample, more than 15% are singletons; the top ten hold 2.5% to 3.5%. The sequenced sample was CD4+ T cells sorted from PBMCs, obtained around 25 months after vaccination. These receptors were taken from a man between 50 and 75 years old who received an inactivated influenza vaccine. Each CDR3 is given with its conserved first and last residue. Fields, in order: V gene, D gene, J gene, clone size, CDR3 protein, CDR3 DNA. A D gene is named only where the DNA matches it firmly. Clone sizes are given selectively: once, few, many, or a class where the clone is expanded.

TRBV20-1	.	TRBJ2-7	few	CSAGGQTYEQYF	TGCAGTGCGGGAGGACAGACCTACGAGCAGTACTTC
TRBV20-1	TRBD2	TRBJ2-7	few	CSALPSGGSYEQYF	TGCAGTGCTCTCCCGAGCGGGGGCTCATACGAGCAGTACTTC
TRBV14	.	TRBJ2-7	.	CASSQRVHEQYF	TGTGCCAGCAGCCAACGGGTACACGAGCAGTACTTC
TRBV14	.	TRBJ2-4	many	CASSQDRLEPYLAKNIQYF	TGTGCCAGCAGCCAAGACAGGTTGGAGCCCTATCTAGCCAAAAACATTCAGTACTTC
TRBV6-1	.	TRBJ2-7	few	CASNTRGGSYEQYF	TGTGCCAGCAACACACGCGGCGGTTCGTACGAGCAGTACTTC
TRBV12-3/TRBV12-4	TRBD1	TRBJ2-7	few	CASSLAGTAEQYF	TGTGCCAGCAGTTTAGCCGGGACAGCCGAGCAGTACTTC
TRBV5-1	.	TRBJ2-5	.	CASSPANQETQYF	TGCGCCAGCAGCCCGGCCAACCAAGAGACCCAGTACTTC
TRBV20-1	.	TRBJ2-3	.	CSARGLRGGTTDTQYF	TGCAGTGCTAGAGGTTTGAGGGGGGGGACCACAGATACGCAGTATTTT
TRBV2	TRBD1	TRBJ1-5	.	CASSEVRTGYSNQPQHF	TGTGCCAGCAGTGAAGTAAGGACAGGGTATAGCAATCAGCCCCAGCATTTT
TRBV11-1	.	TRBJ2-4	.	CASSLSQIQNIQYF	TGTGCCAGCAGCTTGAGTCAAATTCAAAACATTCAGTACTTC
TRBV29-1	.	TRBJ1-1	.	CSVEDHRGGIKAFF	TGCAGCGTTGAAGATCATAGGGGCGGTATTAAAGCTTTCTTT
TRBV20-1	.	TRBJ2-3	.	CSARKPMAGRADTQYF	TGCAGTGCTAGAAAGCCTATGGCGGGGCGCGCAGATACGCAGTATTTT
TRBV25-1	TRBD2	TRBJ2-1	few	CASSVTGGGQFF	TGTGCCAGCAGTGTGACGGGCGGGGGGCAGTTCTTC
TRBV12-3/TRBV12-4	.	TRBJ2-3	few	CASSPDRLRTDTQYF	TGTGCCAGCAGTCCCGACCGTTTGCGCACAGATACGCAGTATTTT
TRBV4-2	.	TRBJ2-1	few	CASSQDLGGYEQFF	TGTGCCAGCAGCCAAGACCTAGGGGGGTATGAGCAGTTCTTC
TRBV24-1	.	TRBJ2-1	.	CATRSVGYNEQFF	TGTGCCACCAGGAGTGTTGGCTACAATGAGCAGTTCTTC
TRBV20-1	.	TRBJ1-2	few	CSARVLRAGQYYGYTF	TGCAGTGCTAGAGTTCTTAGGGCAGGGCAATACTATGGCTACACCTTC
TRBV10-3	TRBD1	TRBJ2-7	few	CAISSQGATNYEQYF	TGTGCCATCAGCAGTCAGGGGGCCACCAACTACGAGCAGTACTTC
TRBV7-6	.	TRBJ2-3	.	CASSSTGYTDTQYF	TGTGCCAGCAGCTCTACAGGGTACACAGATACGCAGTATTTT
TRBV7-9	TRBD1	TRBJ1-1	.	CASSETQGTEAFF	TGTGCCAGCAGCGAGACACAGGGGACTGAAGCTTTCTTT
TRBV20-1	.	TRBJ2-3	many	CSARSPSSTDTQYF	TGCAGTGCTAGGAGCCCGTCTAGCACAGATACGCAGTATTTT
TRBV20-1	.	TRBJ2-7	few	CSARDAGAGYEQYF	TGCAGTGCTAGAGATGCAGGGGCTGGCTACGAGCAGTACTTC